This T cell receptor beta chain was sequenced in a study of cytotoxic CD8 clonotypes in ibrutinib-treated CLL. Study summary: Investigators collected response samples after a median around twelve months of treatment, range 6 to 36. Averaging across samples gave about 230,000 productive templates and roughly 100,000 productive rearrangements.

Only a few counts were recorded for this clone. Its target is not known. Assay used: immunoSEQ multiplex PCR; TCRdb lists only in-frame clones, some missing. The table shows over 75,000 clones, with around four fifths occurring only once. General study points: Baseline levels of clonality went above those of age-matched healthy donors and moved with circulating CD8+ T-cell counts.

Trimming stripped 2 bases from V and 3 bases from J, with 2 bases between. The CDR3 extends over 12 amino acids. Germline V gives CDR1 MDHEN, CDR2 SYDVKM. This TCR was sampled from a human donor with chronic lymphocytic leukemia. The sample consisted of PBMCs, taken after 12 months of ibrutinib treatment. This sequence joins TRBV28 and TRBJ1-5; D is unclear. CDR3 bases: TGTGCCAGCAGTTTAGTCAATCAGCCCCAGCATTTT. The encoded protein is CASSLVNQPQHF.